The 28 T cell receptor beta chains given below trace back to one sample, sequenced in a study of PD-1 blockade in classical Hodgkin lymphoma. TCRdb keeps only in-frame clones here, not all; method: immunoSEQ multiplex PCR. This sample has more than 45,000 clones, with 65% to 85% found just once. Each patient relapsed following autologous stem cell transplantation, and prior brentuximab vedotin exposure differed. Sequences were derived from peripheral blood mononuclear cells (PBMCs), sampled at baseline. The receptors shown here come from a human donor with classical Hodgkin lymphoma.

The chain couples TRBV5-6 to TRBJ1-1; weak D call: TRBD1 (5 bases). V was cut by 3 bases and J by 0 bases, with 15 bases left in between. Germline values: CDR1 SGHDT, CDR2 YYEEEE. This CDR3 contains 16 residues. The DNA for the CDR3 is TGTGCCAGCAGCTCCCTATCCGGGACGATGAACACTGAAGCTTTCTTT. Translating gives CASSSLSGTMNTEAFF.

This chain links TRBV19 with TRBJ1-4; TRBD1 is a possible D gene (5 bases). Germline V CDR1 and CDR2: LNHDA, SQIVND (reference sequence). With 7 bases removed from V and 5 bases from J, the gap between germline ends came to 11 bases. The CDR3 sequence is 13 residues long. The CDR3 protein is CASTARGNEKLFF. CDR3 DNA: TGTGCCAGTACCGCAAGGGGCAATGAAAAACTGTTTTTT.

The J gene is TRBJ1-2, the V gene TRBV5-1; a weak D match, TRBD1 (6 bases). The CDR3 has 14 amino acids. Germline V gene sequence: CDR1 SGHRS, CDR2 YFSETQ. Trimming took off 4 bases at V and 2 bases at J, with 12 bases between the two ends. CDR3 sequence reads: CASSDSTGNYGYTF. DNA for the CDR3: TGCGCCAGCAGCGACTCCACAGGGAACTATGGCTACACCTTC.

The chain links TRBV6-5 to TRBJ1-2; 7 nucleotides match TRBD1. CDR3 length: 15 residues. Germline loops: CDR1 MNHEY, CDR2 SVGAGI. V shed 7 bases, J shed 2 bases, and the junction held 10 bases outside the gene matches. CDR3 nucleotide sequence: TGTGCCAGCAACGCTAGAGACAGGGCCAACTATGGCTACACCTTC. This sequence encodes CASNARDRANYGYTF.

The chain has TRBV7-9 and TRBJ1-2; D ambiguous. The germline gives CDR1 SEHNR, CDR2 FQNEAQ (reference sequence). V was clipped by 1 base and J by 4 bases, with 4 bases between them. The CDR3 runs to 12 residues. CDR3 DNA: TGTGCCAGCAGCTTAGAGGCCTATGGCTACACCTTC. Protein sequence: CASSLEAYGYTF.

This clone was seen only a few times. This chain links TRBV18 with TRBJ1-1, with D unresolved. The length of the CDR3 is 9 residues. Germline CDR1 KGHSH, CDR2 LQKENI. The ends were cut back, 0 bases at V and 12 bases at J, with 2 bases in the middle. The CDR3, as DNA: TGTGCCAGCTCACCACCCCCTTTCTTT. Translated: CASSPPPFF.

J is TRBJ2-3 and V is TRBV10-2, with D unclear. The CDR3 spans 17 residues. Deletions cut 7 bases from V and 1 base from J, with 21 bases between. The germline CDR1 and CDR2 sequences are WSHSY and SAAADI. The CDR3 sequence is CASITNRVVLGTDTQYF. The CDR3 DNA is TGCGCCAGCATCACTAATAGGGTGGTTTTAGGCACAGATACGCAGTATTTT.

This clone occurred once. The V gene is TRBV4-1, the J gene TRBJ1-6; D is undetermined. With 0 bases removed from V and 8 bases from J, the gap between germline ends came to 14 bases. Germline-derived CDR1 and CDR2 are MGHRA and YSYEKL. CDR3 length equals 16 residues. This CDR3 reads CASSQEVSGRHSPLHF. CDR3 nucleotide sequence: TGCGCCAGCAGCCAAGAGGTCTCAGGCCGACATTCACCCCTCCACTTT.

V and J are TRBV6-5 and TRBJ2-7; D not resolved. Trimming removed 5 bases from V and 3 bases from J, with 5 bases in between. Germline V gene data show CDR1 as MNHEY and CDR2 as SVGAGI. CDR3 length: 11 amino acids. CDR3 residues: CASSPDYEQYF. The CDR3 region has the DNA TGTGCCAGCAGTCCCGACTACGAGCAGTACTTC.

This chain uses TRBV28 with TRBJ2-1; 10 bases map to TRBD2. This CDR3 has 15 residues. Germline V gene sequence: CDR1 MDHEN, CDR2 SYDVKM. The V and J ends lost 5 bases and 2 bases, in that order; junction bases with no gene match: 3. CDR3 residues: CASSVLAGAYNEQFF. CDR3 DNA: TGTGCCAGCAGTGTCCTAGCGGGAGCCTACAATGAGCAGTTCTTC.

J is TRBJ1-2 and V is TRBV19; possible D gene TRBD1, 5 bases. The V end was cut by 5 bases, the J end by 4 bases, with 20 bases between. The CDR3 length is 16 residues. CDR1 and CDR2 (germline): LNHDA, SQIVND (reference sequence). The CDR3 region is CASSGPGLAVLYGYTF. In nucleotides, the CDR3 is TGTGCCAGTAGTGGTCCGGGACTGGCCGTACTCTATGGCTACACCTTC.

The rearrangement joins TRBV4-2 to TRBJ2-3; TRBD2 matches at 9 bases. Germline CDR1 LGHNA, CDR2 YNFKEQ. J gave up 5 bases and V 3 bases, and 15 bases lay outside the gene matches. The CDR3 is made up of 18 amino acids. CDR3 DNA sequence: TGTGCCAGCAGCCATATGGAGTCCAGCGGGAGGAGTGAAGATACGCAGTATTTT. Protein product: CASSHMESSGRSEDTQYF.

This clone appeared a single time. J is TRBJ2-2 and V is TRBV10-3, with a possible D match to TRBD1 (6 bases). This CDR3 contains 14 residues. V was pared by 5 bases and J by 5 bases, with 12 bases between. Germline V lookup: CDR1 ENHRY, CDR2 SYGVKD. Here the CDR3 DNA reads TGTGCCATCAGTCAGGGGACGGGAACCGGGGAGCTGTTTTTT. Translated: CAISQGTGTGELFF.

The V gene is TRBV5-1, the J gene TRBJ2-7, with D hard to call. Trimming removed 5 bases at V and 5 bases at J, with 20 bases between. The germline gives CDR1 SGHRS, CDR2 YFSETQ. The CDR3 loop spans 15 amino acids. This chain's CDR3 is CASSRSDGSENEQYF. CDR3 sequence (DNA): TGCGCCAGCAGTCGGTCCGACGGATCCGAGAACGAGCAGTACTTC.

The rearrangement links TRBV19 to TRBJ2-7; possible D gene TRBD1, 6 bases. The V end was cut by 5 bases, the J end by 4 bases, with 12 bases between. CDR1 and CDR2 (germline): LNHDA, SQIVND (reference sequence). CDR3 length: 13 amino acids. The CDR3 region has the DNA TGTGCCAGTAGTTTGACAGGTTCTTACGAGCAGTACTTC. It translates to CASSLTGSYEQYF.

This chain uses TRBV28 with TRBJ2-7, with D possibly TRBD2 on 6 matching bases. Trimming removed 3 bases from V and 6 bases from J, with 9 bases in between. There are 12 residues in the CDR3. Germline lookup yields CDR1 MDHEN and CDR2 SYDVKM. CDR3 sequence: CASSLAGREQYF. CDR3 in DNA: TGTGCCAGCAGTTTGGCGGGGCGCGAGCAGTACTTC.

This clone appeared a few times. CDR3 sequence reads: CSVEPGHGYEQYF. CDR3 coding DNA: TGCAGCGTGGAGCCGGGACACGGCTACGAGCAGTACTTC. J is TRBJ2-7 and V is TRBV29-1; D may be TRBD1 (6 bases). CDR1 SQVTM and CDR2 ANQGSEA come from the germline V gene. The V end lost 6 bases, the J end lost 3 bases, and 15 bases lay between the germline ends. The CDR3 has 13 residues.

The chain couples TRBV11-2 to TRBJ1-4; D is possibly TRBD1 (5 bases). The CDR3 is 14 amino acids. CDR1 and CDR2 from the germline V gene are SGHAT and FQNNGV. V was pared by 5 bases and J by 8 bases, with 15 bases between. Here the CDR3 reads CASSQSGAVEKLFF. The CDR3 coding sequence is TGTGCCAGCAGCCAAAGTGGGGCCGTCGAAAAACTGTTTTTT.

The chain joins TRBV27 to TRBJ1-1, with 8 nucleotides matching TRBD1. Per the germline V gene, CDR1 is MNHEY and CDR2 is SMNVEV (reference sequence). V lost 0 bases and J lost 11; bases outside the gene matches: 5. The CDR3 length is 13 residues. The chain's CDR3 is CASSLSGQVHAFF. In nucleotides, the CDR3 is TGTGCCAGCAGTTTATCGGGACAGGTCCACGCTTTCTTT.

V usage is TRBV6-6 and J usage is TRBJ2-5, with 11 nucleotides matching TRBD2. Germline V lookup: CDR1 MNHNY, CDR2 SVGAGI (reference sequence). V lost 6 bases, J lost 7 bases, and 4 bases stayed unmatched. The CDR3 is 13 amino acids. CDR3 region: CASREGLAATQYF. As DNA, the CDR3 is TGTGCCAGCAGGGAGGGACTAGCGGCGACCCAGTACTTC.

This clone came up once. The same CDR3 also results from other DNA sequences found in this sample. This chain links TRBV28 with TRBJ2-3; 8 positions match TRBD1. V gave up 6 bases and J gave up 3 bases; unmatched junction bases: 8. Germline CDR1 and CDR2: MDHEN and SYDVKM. The CDR3 runs 15 residues. The CDR3 DNA is TGTGCCAGCAGAGCCGGGACAGGCTTAACAGATACGCAGTATTTT. Translating gives CASRAGTGLTDTQYF.

V is TRBV2 and J is TRBJ2-7, with D perhaps matching TRBD2 (6 bases). Per germline, CDR1 SNHLY and CDR2 FYNNEI. V lost 0 bases, J lost 2 bases, and 8 bases lay in between. CDR3 length: 14 amino acids. The DNA of the CDR3 is TGTGCCAGCAGTGAAGCGAGCGGGCCCTACGAGCAGTACTTC. It is translated as CASSEASGPYEQYF.

The chain employs TRBV7-8 and TRBJ1-5; TRBD1 aligns across 8 bases. After removal of 4 bases from V and 7 bases from J, the junction contained 3 bases not matched to a gene. Per the germline V gene, CDR1 is SGHVS and CDR2 is FQNEAQ. The length of the CDR3 is 13 residues. The CDR3 sequence: CASSSDRVQPQHF. In nucleotides, the CDR3 is TGTGCCAGCAGCTCGGACAGGGTACAGCCCCAGCATTTT.

This chain uses TRBV9 with TRBJ2-2; D may be TRBD1 (6 bases). The germline V and J ends were trimmed by 4 bases and 5 bases, with 12 bases remaining between them. CDR1 and CDR2 from the germline V gene are SGDLS and YYNGEE. The CDR3 runs to 14 residues. CDR3 sequence (DNA): TGTGCCAGCAGCTTAGTACAGGGTACCGGGGAGCTGTTTTTT. Translation gives CASSLVQGTGELFF.

The gene calls are TRBV5-1 and TRBJ2-7; D may correspond to TRBD1 or TRBD2 (6 bases each). The germline V gene has CDR1 SGHRS and CDR2 YFSETQ. The V gene lost 3 bases and the J gene lost 2 bases, with 15 bases spanning the gap. This CDR3 has 15 amino acids. The chain's CDR3 is CASSWGAGSPYEQYF. In DNA, the CDR3 is TGCGCCAGCAGCTGGGGGGCGGGGTCCCCCTACGAGCAGTACTTC.

This chain joins TRBV4-2 and TRBJ2-2; D may be TRBD1 or TRBD2 (5 bases each). Germline assignment: CDR1 LGHNA and CDR2 YNFKEQ. The length of the CDR3 is 14 residues. V lost 1 base and J 6 bases, leaving 9 bases between the germline ends. In DNA, the CDR3 is TGTGCCAGCAGCCAAGTACGAGGGGCCGGGGAGCTGTTTTTT. It translates to CASSQVRGAGELFF.

This clone was observed a handful of times. This chain joins TRBV28 and TRBJ1-4, with TRBD1 identical over 9 bases. Looked up from germline, CDR1 is MDHEN and CDR2 is SYDVKM. The CDR3 contains 16 residues. J lost 3 bases, V lost 5 bases, and 7 bases had no gene match. Written as DNA, the CDR3 is TGTGCCAGCAGTATGAACAGGGGGCGAGCTAATGAAAAACTGTTTTTT. Amino acids: CASSMNRGRANEKLFF.

The chain uses TRBV30 and TRBJ2-2; D tentatively fits TRBD1 or TRBD2 (5 bases each). This CDR3 is 13 amino acids long. Germline CDR1 reads GTSNPN; CDR2 reads SVGIG (reference sequence). V shed 7 bases and J shed 6 bases, with 15 bases lying between them. CDR3 amino acids: CASSRARAGELFF. DNA of the CDR3: TGTGCCTCTTCCAGGGCGAGGGCCGGGGAGCTGTTTTTT.